These 25 T cell receptor beta chains share one sample of origin, sequenced in a study of molecular identifiers for immune sequencing clone quantification. TCRdb used MiXCR to reprocess the PCR reads, holding one entry per CDR3 protein. This sample has approximately 550,000 distinct CDR3 sequences, with 20% to 25% found just once. Sequencing input: naive CD8+ T cells from blood, with Jurkat cell RNA spiked in. As for subset: FACS-sorted CD8+CD4-CCR7+CD45RA+ naive T cells. These receptors were taken from a human donor in good health. Some libraries in this study had Jurkat cell RNA spiked in.

This clonotype came up many times. The chain is built from TRBV27 and TRBJ2-3; no clear D. The CDR3 is 15 amino acids. Germline V gives CDR1 MNHEY, CDR2 SMNVEV (reference sequence). The V gene lost 5 bases and the J gene lost 7 bases, with 19 bases spanning the gap. CDR3 DNA: TGTGCCAGCAGTCCCCTTGCCACCGGCCCCCATACGCAGTATTTT. It translates to CASSPLATGPHTQYF.

This clonotype was picked up many times. V and J are TRBV7-2 and TRBJ2-7; D gene unclear. There are 13 residues in the CDR3. V was cut by 5 bases and J by 7 bases, with 15 bases left in between. Germline CDR1 is SGHTA and CDR2 is FQGNSA. In nucleotides, the CDR3 is TGTGCCAGCAGCATTGACCCCTTCTGGGAGCAGTACTTC. This sequence encodes CASSIDPFWEQYF. Drawing the rest from reference TRBV7-2 and TRBJ2-7, the complete variable domain is GAGVSQSPSNKVTEKGKDVELRCDPISGHTALYWYRQSLGQGLEFLIYFQGNSAPDKSGLPSDRFSAERTGGSVSTLTIQRTQQEDSAVYLCASSIDPFWEQYFGPGTRLTVT.

This clonotype was counted many times. CDR3 region: CASSSGRASYEQYF. In DNA, the CDR3 is TGCGCCAGCAGCTCTGGAAGGGCCAGCTACGAGCAGTACTTC. V gene TRBV5-1 combines with J gene TRBJ2-7, with D unclear. CDR3 length: 14 residues. Per germline, CDR1 SGHRS and CDR2 YFSETQ. V was pared by 3 bases and J by 3 bases, with 13 bases between.

This clonotype appeared many times. The rearrangement links TRBV23-1 to TRBJ2-4; 8 nucleotides agree with TRBD1. TRBV23-1 is recorded as an ORF, its role being uncertain. CDR3 size: 16 residues. V dropped 6 bases and J dropped 3; count of bases not matched to a gene: 10. CDR3 DNA sequence: TGCGCCAGCAGCCACTGGACAGGGTTGGGCAAAAACATTCAGTACTTC. Its protein product is CASSHWTGLGKNIQYF.

This clonotype turned up a few times. The chain employs TRBV9 and TRBJ2-3; D may be TRBD2 (5 bases). Germline V CDR1 and CDR2: SGDLS, YYNGEE. The CDR3 loop spans 14 amino acids. The V gene lost 0 bases and the J gene lost 6 bases, with 11 bases spanning the gap. The CDR3 is CASSVGGFEDTQYF. The CDR3 DNA is TGTGCCAGCAGCGTAGGCGGGTTCGAGGATACGCAGTATTTT.

The chain employs TRBV15 and TRBJ1-3, with TRBD1 matching over 7 bases. Germline CDR1 reads LNHNV; CDR2 reads YYDKDF (reference sequence). The J segment lost 1 base and the V segment lost 2 bases, leaving 2 bases of the junction unmatched. The CDR3 sequence is 15 residues long. The CDR3 here is CATSRRQGSGNTIYF. CDR3 DNA sequence: TGTGCCACCAGCAGAAGACAGGGTTCTGGAAACACCATATATTTT.

This clonotype was recorded at least ten times. This chain connects TRBV6-6 to TRBJ2-2; D ambiguous. Trimming removed 5 bases from V and 2 bases from J, with 9 bases in between. This CDR3 is built from 14 residues. Looked up from germline, CDR1 is MNHNY and CDR2 is SVGAGI (reference sequence). CDR3 DNA sequence: TGTGCCAGCAGTACCGAAGGCAACACCGGGGAGCTGTTTTTT. It translates to CASSTEGNTGELFF.

CDR3: CASSPKADECYGYTF. The CDR3 bases are TGTGCCAGCAGCCCCAAAGCGGATGAGTGCTATGGCTACACCTTC. The rearrangement uses TRBV21-1 and TRBJ1-2. TRBV21-1 is a listed pseudogene. This CDR3 spans 15 amino acids.

This clonotype was counted at least ten times. The chain employs TRBV10-3 and TRBJ2-3; 8 nucleotides align to TRBD1. V lost 6 bases, J lost 2 bases, and 10 bases stayed unmatched. The CDR3 totals 16 residues. Per the germline V gene, CDR1 is ENHRY and CDR2 is SYGVKD. CDR3 in amino acids: CAIRADQGALTDTQYF. CDR3 nucleotide sequence: TGTGCCATCAGAGCTGACCAGGGGGCCCTCACAGATACGCAGTATTTT.

This clonotype appeared many times. This sequence joins TRBV12-3 or TRBV12-4 and TRBJ2-3; D is unresolved. The V and J ends lost 5 bases and 0 bases respectively, with 15 bases between them. This CDR3 has 16 amino acids. The CDR3 here is CASSLSRGISTDTQYF. CDR3 DNA sequence: TGTGCCAGCAGTCTATCGCGTGGGATTAGCACAGATACGCAGTATTTT.

This clonotype was picked up a small number of times. This chain joins TRBV12-5 and TRBJ2-7; possible D gene TRBD2, 6 bases. The CDR3 is made up of 15 amino acids. The V end was cut by 6 bases, the J end by 3 bases, with 18 bases between. Germline CDR1 reads LGHNT; CDR2 reads FRNRAP. The chain's CDR3 is CASGPGTGDFYEQYF. CDR3 in DNA: TGTGCTAGTGGCCCCGGGACGGGGGACTTCTACGAGCAGTACTTC.

The chain combines TRBV15 with TRBJ1-4, with D maybe TRBD1 (6 bases). V was pared by 2 bases and J by 4 bases, with 17 bases between. The CDR3 totals 17 residues. Per the germline V gene, CDR1 is LNHNV and CDR2 is YYDKDF (reference sequence). Here the CDR3 reads CATSRLPGGAGNEKLFF. The DNA of the CDR3 is TGTGCCACCAGCAGACTACCTGGGGGGGCCGGTAATGAAAAACTGTTTTTT.

This clonotype was observed a few times. The chain joins TRBV3-1 to TRBJ2-5, with unresolved D. CDR1 is LGHDT and CDR2 is YNNKEL in the germline V gene (reference sequence). V was pared by 0 bases and J by 1 base, with 12 bases between. This CDR3 spans 16 amino acids. CDR3 DNA: TGTGCCAGCAGCCAAGAAGTTTGGGCTACCCAAGAGACCCAGTACTTC. Translated: CASSQEVWATQETQYF.

The CDR3 DNA reads TGTGCCAGCAGTTACTCAGCCAGCGGGGGGGGGGCCTACGAGCAGTACTTC. It translates to CASSYSASGGGAYEQYF. This chain links TRBV6-5 with TRBJ2-7, with 10 bases fitting TRBD2. CDR1 and CDR2 (germline): MNHEY, SVGAGI. V shed 0 bases and J 2 bases; nucleotides not matched to a gene: 7. This CDR3 spans 17 amino acids.

This clonotype was seen ten or more times. The chain uses TRBV7-2 and TRBJ1-5; D remains unclear. The CDR3 runs to 14 residues. CDR1 SGHTA and CDR2 FQGNSA come from the germline V gene. Trimming took 1 base from V and 3 from J, leaving 7 bases between them. This chain's CDR3 is CASSLVSANQPQHF. The CDR3 DNA is TGTGCCAGCAGCTTAGTAAGTGCCAATCAGCCCCAGCATTTT.

This clonotype was seen many times. V gene TRBV5-1 combines with J gene TRBJ2-5; D possibly corresponds to TRBD2 (5 bases). V was shortened by 2 bases and J by 2 bases, with 10 bases between the two germline ends. This CDR3 contains 14 residues. The germline CDR1 and CDR2 sequences are SGHRS and YFSETQ. The DNA for the CDR3 is TGCGCCAGCAGCTTCCTCGGGATTCAAGAGACCCAGTACTTC. Translated, it gives CASSFLGIQETQYF.

The chain employs TRBV30 and TRBJ1-6; possibly TRBD1 for D (5 bases). Germline V gene sequence: CDR1 GTSNPN, CDR2 SVGIG (reference sequence). V lost 0 bases and J lost 9, with 12 bases in between. This CDR3 region has 14 residues. Here the CDR3 DNA reads TGTGCCTGGAGTGTGCGGCAGGGAATTTCACCCCTCCACTTT. Translated: CAWSVRQGISPLHF.

In the case of this clonotype: Possible read error: a much larger clone is one base away. CDR3 sequence: CASSLDRVLTEAFF. DNA of the CDR3: TGCGCCAGCAGCTTGGACAGGGTGCTTACTGAAGCTTTCTTT. The chain combines TRBV5-1 with TRBJ1-1, with a tentative D call TRBD1 (6 bases). Germline lookup yields CDR1 SGHRS and CDR2 YFSETQ. Trimming shortened V by 0 bases and J by 5 bases, and 11 bases separated the two germline ends. The CDR3 extends over 14 amino acids.

This clonotype appeared a few times. The J gene is TRBJ1-5, the V gene TRBV5-6, with D possibly being TRBD1 (5 bases). In germline, CDR1 is SGHDT, CDR2 YYEEEE. There are 13 residues in the CDR3. Deletions cut 3 bases from V and 6 bases from J, with 10 bases between. In DNA, the CDR3 is TGTGCCAGCAGCTCCGGGGGGAGTCAGCCCCAGCATTTT. This gives the protein CASSSGGSQPQHF.

This clonotype was counted ten times or more. V and J are TRBV6-6 and TRBJ2-3; TRBD2 matches 15 bases. Germline CDR1 MNHNY, CDR2 SVGAGI (reference sequence). J gave up 0 bases and V 6 bases, and 4 bases lay outside the gene matches. This CDR3 region has 17 residues. CDR3 residues: CASSGTSGRMSTDTQYF. The CDR3 nucleotides are TGTGCCAGCAGCGGGACTAGCGGGAGGATGAGCACAGATACGCAGTATTTT.

The chain is built from TRBV4-1 and TRBJ2-7; 9 bases line up with TRBD2. V lost 1 base, J lost 4 bases, and 8 bases stayed unmatched. CDR3 length: 16 residues. Germline CDR1 and CDR2: MGHRA and YSYEKL. The CDR3 coding sequence is TGCGCCAGCAGCCAAGGGGTTTCAGCGGGAGGTTACGAGCAGTACTTC. This gives the protein CASSQGVSAGGYEQYF.

The chain combines TRBV4-1 with TRBJ2-3, with 13 bases fitting TRBD2. The CDR3 consists of 19 residues. The V segment lost 2 bases and the J segment 2 bases; nucleotides outside the gene matches: 10. The germline V gene encodes CDR1 MGHRA and CDR2 YSYEKL. The CDR3 DNA reads as TGCGCCAGCAGCCAATTTGGGACTAGCGGGGCCGGCTACACAGATACGCAGTATTTT. This translates into CASSQFGTSGAGYTDTQYF.

The CDR3 loop reads CASTFNTEAFF. In DNA form, the CDR3 reads TGTGCCAGCACCTTCAACACTGAAGCTTTCTTT. The genes are TRBV5-5 and TRBJ1-1; D remains unclear. Germline-derived CDR1 and CDR2 are SGHKS and YYEKEE (reference sequence). The V end was cut by 6 bases, the J end by 2 bases, with 5 bases between. This CDR3 comprises 11 residues.

In this sample, this clonotype turned up many times. V usage is TRBV5-1 and J usage is TRBJ2-5, with D unresolved. V was trimmed by 4 bases and J by 0 bases, leaving 10 bases between them. This CDR3 region has 14 residues. The germline CDR1 and CDR2 sequences are SGHRS and YFSETQ. CDR3 sequence (DNA): TGCGCCAGCAGCCCCGGACGGAACCAAGAGACCCAGTACTTC. Protein product: CASSPGRNQETQYF.

The chain uses TRBV6-6 and TRBJ2-5; 14 bases fit TRBD2. J lost 5 bases, V lost 6 bases, and 14 bases had no gene match. This CDR3 region has 18 residues. CDR1 MNHNY and CDR2 SVGAGI come from the germline V gene (reference sequence). CDR3 protein: CASSIGTSGGPIRETQYF. CDR3 coding DNA: TGTGCCAGCAGCATAGGGACTAGCGGGGGCCCGATCCGGGAGACCCAGTACTTC.